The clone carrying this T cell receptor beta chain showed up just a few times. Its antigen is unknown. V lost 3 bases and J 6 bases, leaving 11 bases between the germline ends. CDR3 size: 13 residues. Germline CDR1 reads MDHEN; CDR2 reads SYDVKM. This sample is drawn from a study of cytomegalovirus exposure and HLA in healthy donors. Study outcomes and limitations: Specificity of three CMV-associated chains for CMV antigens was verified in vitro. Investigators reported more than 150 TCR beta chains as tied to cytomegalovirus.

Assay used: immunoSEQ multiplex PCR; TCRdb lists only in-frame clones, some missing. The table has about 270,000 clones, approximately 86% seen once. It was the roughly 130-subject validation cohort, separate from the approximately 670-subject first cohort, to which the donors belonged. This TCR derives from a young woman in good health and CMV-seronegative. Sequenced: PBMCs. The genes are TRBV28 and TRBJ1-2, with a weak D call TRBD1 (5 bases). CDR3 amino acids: CASSFPRVDGYTF. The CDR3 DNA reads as TGTGCCAGCAGTTTCCCCAGGGTGGATGGCTACACCTTC.